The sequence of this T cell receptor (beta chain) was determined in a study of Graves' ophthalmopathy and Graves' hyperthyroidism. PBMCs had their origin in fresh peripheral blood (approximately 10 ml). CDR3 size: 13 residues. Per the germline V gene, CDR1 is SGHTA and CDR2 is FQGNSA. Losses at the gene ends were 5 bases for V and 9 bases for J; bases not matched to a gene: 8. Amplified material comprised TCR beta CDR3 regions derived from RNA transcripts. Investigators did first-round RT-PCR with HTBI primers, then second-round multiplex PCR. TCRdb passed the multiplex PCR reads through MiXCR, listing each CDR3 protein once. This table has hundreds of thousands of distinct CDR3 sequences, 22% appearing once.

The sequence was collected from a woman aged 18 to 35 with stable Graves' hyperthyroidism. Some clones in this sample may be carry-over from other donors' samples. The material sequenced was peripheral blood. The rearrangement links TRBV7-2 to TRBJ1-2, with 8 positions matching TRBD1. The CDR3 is CASSRQGAVSYTF. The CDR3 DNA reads TGTGCCAGCAGCCGCCAGGGGGCAGTTAGCTACACCTTC.